Listed below are T cell receptor beta chains from one sample, sequenced in a study of blood T cell repertoires in COVID-19. TCRdb's copy holds only in-frame clones and misses some; the assay was immunoSEQ multiplex PCR. This sample has 300,000 to 400,000 clones, with 80% to 90% found just once. Sequenced input: PBMCs or T cells enriched from blood (not recorded which). Source of these receptors: a middle-aged woman with acute COVID-19. Each CDR3 is given with its conserved first and last residue. The D gene is left open where the match is weak. Only part of the rows carry a size: once, few, many, or a class if the clone is expanded.

>TRBJ2-1|TRBD1|.|TRBV19
CASSLQQGAIYNEQFF
TGTGCCAGTAGCCTCCAACAGGGGGCGATCTACAATGAGCAGTTCTTC
>TRBJ2-7|.|.|TRBV4-1
CASSPEWQGISYEQYF
TGCGCCAGCAGCCCTGAGTGGCAGGGAATCTCCTACGAGCAGTACTTC
>TRBJ2-3|TRBD2|.|TRBV4-3
CASSQLTSGGADTQYF
TGCGCCAGCAGCCAACTCACTAGCGGGGGGGCAGATACGCAGTATTTT
>TRBJ1-5|TRBD1|.|TRBV19
CASRFDDRAGQPQHF
TGTGCCAGTAGATTCGATGACAGGGCCGGACAGCCCCAGCATTTT
>TRBJ1-1|.|.|TRBV5-1
CASRRSNTEAFF
TGCGCCAGCAGGAGGTCGAACACTGAAGCTTTCTTT
>TRBJ2-1|.|.|TRBV7-9
CASSPILDFSYNEQFF
TGTGCCAGCAGCCCGATATTAGACTTCTCCTACAATGAGCAGTTCTTC
>TRBJ2-1|TRBD2|.|TRBV6-2/TRBV6-3
CASSYVAGRPVGEQFF
TGTGCCAGCAGTTACGTAGCGGGAAGGCCGGTGGGCGAGCAGTTCTTC
>TRBJ2-3|TRBD2|.|TRBV2
CASSALTSGGTDTQYF
TGTGCCAGCAGTGCTTTGACTAGCGGGGGCACAGATACGCAGTATTTT
>TRBJ2-5|TRBD1|.|TRBV7-9
CASSFPGQIVETQYF
TGTGCCAGCAGCTTTCCGGGACAGATCGTAGAGACCCAGTACTTC
>TRBJ1-1|TRBD1|.|TRBV3-1/TRBV3-2
CASSHRSTGYTEAFF
TGTGCCAGCAGCCACCGCTCGACAGGGTACACTGAAGCTTTCTTT
>TRBJ2-1|.|.|TRBV7-2
CASSLNPVHGSFGSEQFF
TGTGCCAGCAGCTTAAACCCGGTTCACGGGAGTTTCGGTAGTGAGCAGTTCTTC
>TRBJ1-2|.|.|TRBV21-1
CASSKKGTKDRDYGYTF
TGTGCCAGCAGCAAAAAGGGGACTAAGGACAGGGACTATGGCTACACCTTC
>TRBJ2-2|TRBD2|.|TRBV25-1
CATVAGFGGELFF
TGTGCCACCGTAGCGGGATTCGGCGGGGAGCTGTTTTTT
>TRBJ1-1|.|.|TRBV7-3
CASSSQGSVTEAFF
TGTGCCAGCAGCTCGCAGGGGTCCGTCACTGAAGCTTTCTTT
>TRBJ1-1|.|once|TRBV7-2
CASRDTLWGGGTEAFF
TGTGCCAGCAGAGATACGTTATGGGGAGGAGGCACTGAAGCTTTCTTT
>TRBJ2-2|TRBD2|.|TRBV10-3
CAIRSLAGDTGELFF
TGTGCCATCAGATCACTAGCGGGGGACACCGGGGAGCTGTTTTTT
>TRBJ2-2|.|.|TRBV11-1
CASSSDSPGELFF
TGTGCCAGCAGCTCTGACAGTCCCGGGGAGCTGTTTTTT
>TRBJ2-7|TRBD2|.|TRBV7-2
CASSYDKGGSSEQYF
TGTGCCAGCAGTTATGACAAGGGCGGGAGTAGCGAGCAGTACTTC
>TRBJ1-2|.|.|TRBV12-5
CASGLTGYGYTF
TGTGCTAGTGGTTTAACGGGCTATGGCTACACCTTC
>TRBJ1-2|TRBD1|once|TRBV6-5
CASSYLTGGAGYGYTF
TGTGCCAGCAGTTACCTGACAGGGGGCGCCGGCTATGGCTACACCTTC
>TRBJ1-2|.|.|TRBV19
CASSTPAGQPPYGYTF
TGTGCCAGTAGTACGCCCGCAGGACAGCCTCCCTATGGCTACACCTTC
>TRBJ1-2|TRBD1|.|TRBV27
CASSSGTGYYGYTF
TGTGCCAGCAGCTCCGGGACAGGGTACTATGGCTACACCTTC
>TRBJ2-2|TRBD2|.|TRBV7-3
CASSLSAGVAGELFF
TGTGCCAGCAGCTTATCTGCGGGGGTGGCCGGGGAGCTGTTTTTT
>TRBJ2-2|TRBD1|.|TRBV5-1
CASSSRTGGWTGELFF
TGCGCCAGCAGCTCGAGGACAGGGGGCTGGACCGGGGAGCTGTTTTTT
>TRBJ1-4|.|.|TRBV5-1
CASSLAGINEKLFF
TGCGCCAGCAGCTTGGCAGGGATCAATGAAAAACTGTTTTTT
>TRBJ2-1|.|.|TRBV19
CASSRLVSDNEQFF
TGTGCCAGTTCCAGACTAGTGTCGGACAATGAGCAGTTCTTC
>TRBJ2-7|TRBD2|.|TRBV5-1
CASSLTSGRHEQYF
TGCGCCAGCAGCTTGACTAGCGGGAGACACGAGCAGTACTTC
>TRBJ2-7|TRBD1|.|TRBV29-1
CSVARGRDRIYEQYF
TGCAGCGTTGCCAGGGGGCGCGATAGGATTTACGAGCAGTACTTC
>TRBJ1-3|.|.|TRBV6-2/TRBV6-3
CASSNTGSGNTIYF
TGTGCCAGCAGTAACACAGGCTCTGGAAACACCATATATTTT
>TRBJ1-1|.|.|TRBV12-5
CASGLFFGGRMGEAFF
TGTGCTAGTGGTTTGTTTTTCGGGGGGAGAATGGGTGAAGCTTTCTTT
>TRBJ2-1|.|.|TRBV21-1
CASSKEVRKGIGASSSYNEQFF
TGTGCCAGCAGCAAAGAGGTTCGAAAGGGGATAGGTGCCTCCTCCTCCTACAATGAGCAGTTCTTC
>TRBJ1-6|.|.|TRBV5-5
CASSLVSILRDSPLHF
TGTGCCAGCAGCTTGGTGTCAATTTTGAGGGATTCACCCCTCCACTTT
>TRBJ1-3|TRBD1|.|TRBV7-6
CASSQGQGASGNTIYF
TGTGCCAGCAGCCAGGGACAGGGGGCTTCTGGAAACACCATATATTTT
>TRBJ2-3|.|.|TRBV19
CASSIASGRSTDTQYF
TGTGCCAGTAGTATAGCGAGCGGGCGCAGCACAGATACGCAGTATTTT
>TRBJ2-3|TRBD1|once|TRBV5-1
CASTPPGTGGGTDTQYF
TGCGCCAGCACCCCACCCGGGACAGGGGGCGGCACAGATACGCAGTATTTT
>TRBJ2-5|.|.|TRBV5-4
CASSFPPGMIQETQYF
TGTGCCAGCAGCTTCCCCCCAGGAATGATCCAAGAGACCCAGTACTTC
>TRBJ2-7|.|.|TRBV12-3/TRBV12-4
CASSIGHIREQYF
TGTGCCAGCAGTATCGGACACATCAGAGAGCAGTACTTC